A single sample is the source of the 22 T cell receptor beta chains below, sequenced in a study of T cell clonotyping in hematopoietic cell transplantation. Time point here: recipient sample about 28 days before transplant, after cytoreduction. Sequencing used immunoSEQ multiplex PCR; TCRdb keeps in-frame clones, though not all of them. The repertoire has tens of thousands of clones, 90% to 96% of them found once; the top ten carry approximately 1.8%. Specimen: peripheral blood mononuclear cells, collected before stem cell transplant. The source of these receptors is a woman aged 50 to 60 with acute myeloid leukemia. Some clones in this sample may be carry-over from other donors' samples.

This clone has a single count. This chain uses TRBV15 with TRBJ2-1; 7 bases agree with TRBD1. The J segment lost 6 bases and the V segment lost 8 bases, leaving 7 bases of the junction unmatched. Germline V gives CDR1 LNHNV, CDR2 YYDKDF (reference sequence). The CDR3 loop spans 13 amino acids. The CDR3, as DNA: TGTGCCACCGAGGTAGGGGGCGGCAATGAGCAGTTCTTC. Its protein is CATEVGGGNEQFF.

This chain joins TRBV7-2 and TRBJ1-1; D might be TRBD1 (5 bases). V dropped 1 base and J dropped 6 bases, with 9 bases sitting between them. Per germline, CDR1 SGHTA and CDR2 FQGNSA. CDR3 length equals 13 residues. CDR3 protein: CASSLDRRAEAFF. The CDR3 DNA reads as TGTGCCAGCAGCTTAGACAGGAGGGCTGAAGCTTTCTTT. Variable domain in full (rest from reference TRBV7-2 and TRBJ1-1): GAGVSQSPSNKVTEKGKDVELRCDPISGHTALYWYRQSLGQGLEFLIYFQGNSAPDKSGLPSDRFSAERTGGSVSTLTIQRTQQEDSAVYLCASSLDRRAEAFFGQGTRLTVV.

This chain uses TRBV6-4 with TRBJ1-2; TRBD1 aligns across 9 bases. CDR1 is MRHNA, CDR2 SNTAGT, per germline. This CDR3 has 14 amino acids. With V trimmed by 7 bases and J by 1 base, 4 bases remained unmatched. CDR3 amino acids: CASMPDRGNYGYTF. For the CDR3, the DNA is TGTGCCAGCATGCCGGACAGGGGTAACTATGGCTACACCTTC.

This rearrangement joins TRBV7-3 to TRBJ1-1, with D hard to call. This CDR3 spans 14 amino acids. V was cut by 3 bases and J by 2 bases, with 10 bases left in between. Germline CDR1 and CDR2: SGHTA and FQGTGA. CDR3: CASSLGSTNTEAFF. CDR3 nucleotides: TGTGCCAGCAGCTTGGGGTCCACTAACACTGAAGCTTTCTTT.

This clone has just a few counts. The V call is TRBV6-1, the J call TRBJ1-2; 9 bases line up with TRBD1. After removal of 3 bases from V and 8 bases from J, the junction contained 4 bases not matched to a gene. The CDR3 covers 13 residues. Germline V gives CDR1 MNHNS, CDR2 SASEGT. CDR3 sequence reads: CASSEGQGVGYTF. The DNA for the CDR3 is TGTGCCAGCAGTGAGGGACAGGGAGTCGGCTACACCTTC.

This rearrangement joins TRBV7-2 to TRBJ1-5, with a weak D call TRBD1 (5 bases). The germline gives CDR1 SGHTA, CDR2 FQGNSA. V was clipped by 7 bases and J by 8 bases, with 12 bases between them. CDR3 length: 12 amino acids. The CDR3 DNA reads as TGTGCCAGCACTCTGGGGACGAAGCCCCAGCATTTT. It specifies CASTLGTKPQHF.

The chain employs TRBV28 and TRBJ1-5, with D hard to call. The germline V gene encodes CDR1 MDHEN and CDR2 SYDVKM. V lost 3 bases, J lost 6 bases, and 12 bases lay in between. CDR3 length: 14 residues. The CDR3 bases are TGTGCCAGCAGTTTGGAGGTGGGTGTTCAGCCCCAGCATTTT. Its protein product is CASSLEVGVQPQHF.

In its sample, this clone was seen a few times. The chain carries TRBV5-6 and TRBJ2-7; D is perhaps TRBD2 (5 bases). V lost 4 bases to trimming and J lost 0 bases, with 11 bases between them. The CDR3 covers 14 residues. Germline values: CDR1 SGHDT, CDR2 YYEEEE. The CDR3 spells CASSPSEGSYEQYF. The CDR3 region has the DNA TGTGCCAGCAGCCCCTCCGAGGGCTCCTACGAGCAGTACTTC.

This rearrangement joins TRBV10-1 to TRBJ2-1, with D perhaps TRBD1 (5 bases). V shed 6 bases and J shed 4 bases, with 16 bases lying between them. This CDR3 is built from 15 residues. In germline, CDR1 is WNHNN, CDR2 SYGVQD (reference sequence). The CDR3 DNA is TGCGCCAGCAGCTCTACCTATGGGGCATACAATGAGCAGTTCTTC. Its translation: CASSSTYGAYNEQFF.

The rearrangement joins TRBV6-5 to TRBJ1-2, with D maybe TRBD1 (5 bases). The CDR3 consists of 14 residues. CDR1 MNHEY and CDR2 SVGAGI come from the germline V gene. V lost 2 bases, J lost 4 bases, and 11 bases lay in between. The CDR3 loop reads CASSYVREGYGYTF. The DNA for the CDR3 is TGTGCCAGCAGTTACGTCAGGGAGGGCTATGGCTACACCTTC.

V usage is TRBV30 and J usage is TRBJ1-1; D is possibly TRBD1 (6 bases). There are 15 residues in the CDR3. The V end lost 5 bases, the J end lost 0 bases, and 16 bases lay between the germline ends. Germline V gene data show CDR1 as GTSNPN and CDR2 as SVGIG (reference sequence). The CDR3 reads CAWDTNRALNTEAFF. The CDR3 bases are TGTGCCTGGGATACTAACAGGGCCTTGAACACTGAAGCTTTCTTT.

The chain has TRBV12-5 and TRBJ1-4; D is possibly TRBD1 (6 bases). V lost 2 bases, J lost 4 bases, and 14 bases lay in between. Looked up from germline, CDR1 is LGHNT and CDR2 is FRNRAP. This CDR3 contains 16 residues. The CDR3 bases are TGTGCTAGTGGTTTGACTACAGGGAGGGGTAATGAAAAACTGTTTTTT. Translated: CASGLTTGRGNEKLFF.

The CDR3 DNA follows: TGTGCCAGCAGCGTTGAAAGCGGGAGTTCCTACGAGCAGTACTTC. Its protein is CASSVESGSSYEQYF. The rearrangement links TRBV6-4 to TRBJ2-7; 8 nucleotides align to TRBD2. J lost 1 base, V lost 6 bases, and 8 bases had no gene match. The CDR3 is made up of 15 amino acids. Germline values: CDR1 MRHNA, CDR2 SNTAGT.

The chain links TRBV7-9 to TRBJ1-1, with a weak D call TRBD1 (6 bases). Trimming pared 5 bases from V and 4 bases from J, leaving 14 bases between. This CDR3 region has 14 residues. CDR1 is SEHNR, CDR2 FQNEAQ, per germline (reference sequence). CDR3 region: CASSRMGGPTEAFF. DNA of the CDR3: TGTGCCAGCAGCCGAATGGGGGGCCCCACTGAAGCTTTCTTT.

The rearrangement joins TRBV5-1 to TRBJ1-2; possible D gene TRBD1, 6 bases. Deletions cut 4 bases from V and 5 bases from J, with 15 bases between. The CDR3 totals 14 residues. In germline, CDR1 is SGHRS, CDR2 YFSETQ. CDR3 sequence: CASSADQGGYGYTF. The CDR3, as DNA: TGCGCCAGCAGCGCGGATCAAGGGGGTTATGGCTACACCTTC.

The chain uses TRBV4-1 and TRBJ2-1; no reliable D call. The V and J ends lost 1 base and 4 bases respectively, with 11 bases between them. The CDR3 runs 15 residues. Per germline, CDR1 MGHRA and CDR2 YSYEKL. CDR3: CASSQVSIGYNEQFF. The CDR3 DNA is TGCGCCAGCAGCCAAGTATCCATCGGGTACAATGAGCAGTTCTTC.

V gene TRBV29-1 combines with J gene TRBJ1-1; D unresolved. This CDR3 is built from 14 residues. Trimming took off 2 bases at V and 3 bases at J, with 13 bases between the two ends. Germline V gene lookup returns CDR1 SQVTM and CDR2 ANQGSEA. DNA for the CDR3: TGCAGCGTTGAAAGTTTTGGTTGGTACACTGAAGCTTTCTTT. Translation: CSVESFGWYTEAFF.

The V and J genes are TRBV7-9 and TRBJ1-2; 7 nucleotides match TRBD1. This CDR3 has 13 amino acids. CDR1 and CDR2 (germline): SEHNR, FQNEAQ (reference sequence). Trimming removed 5 bases from V and 7 bases from J; junction bases left unmatched: 7. The CDR3: CASSVTGKGGYTF. Here the CDR3 DNA reads TGTGCCAGCAGCGTGACAGGGAAGGGTGGCTACACCTTC. Combining the CDR3 with reference TRBV7-9 and TRBJ1-2 gives the whole variable domain DTGVSQNPRHKITKRGQNVTFRCDPISEHNRLYWYRQTLGQGPEFLTYFQNEAQLEKSRLLSDRFSAERPKGSFSTLEIQRTEQGDSAMYLCASSVTGKGGYTFGSGTRLTVV.

V and J are TRBV5-1 and TRBJ1-4; the D gene is possibly TRBD1 (6 bases). Germline lookup yields CDR1 SGHRS and CDR2 YFSETQ. V was shortened by 1 base and J by 8 bases, with 15 bases between the two germline ends. The CDR3 runs to 15 residues. Here the CDR3 DNA reads TGCGCCAGCAGCTTGTCGGGCAGGGGTGAAGAAAAACTGTTTTTT. It codes for CASSLSGRGEEKLFF.

The V gene is TRBV4-1, the J gene TRBJ1-1; TRBD1 matches at 8 bases. Trimming removed 1 base from V and 2 bases from J; junction bases left unmatched: 6. The CDR3 extends over 16 amino acids. The germline V gene has CDR1 MGHRA and CDR2 YSYEKL. Here the CDR3 reads CASSQAPTGVNTEAFF. The CDR3 DNA is TGCGCCAGCAGCCAAGCTCCGACAGGGGTTAACACTGAAGCTTTCTTT.

This sequence joins TRBV6-4 and TRBJ2-3; weak D call: TRBD2 (5 bases). The CDR3 has 12 amino acids. The V end lost 2 bases, the J end lost 5 bases, and 5 bases lay between the germline ends. From germline, CDR1 is MRHNA and CDR2 SNTAGT. CDR3 protein: CASSDRGDTQYF. The CDR3 DNA reads as TGTGCCAGCAGTGACCGGGGAGATACGCAGTATTTT.

The gene calls are TRBV19 and TRBJ1-3, with D perhaps matching TRBD1 (5 bases). CDR1 LNHDA and CDR2 SQIVND come from the germline V gene (reference sequence). V lost 4 bases and J lost 3, with 16 bases in between. The CDR3 extends over 16 amino acids. CDR3 nucleotides: TGTGCCAGTAGTAAGGGACGGACTCTCGTTGGAAACACCATATATTTT. Residues: CASSKGRTLVGNTIYF.